Listed here are 5 T cell receptor beta chains from one sample, sequenced in a study of OX40 agonist ivuxolimab in advanced cancers. Produced via immunoSEQ multiplex PCR; TCRdb's table is partial and in-frame only. The sample includes 40,000 to 60,000 clones, 88% of them seen just once. The source material was CD4+ or CD8+ T cells sorted from blood, sampled in a trial of the OX40 agonist ivuxolimab. The receptors originated from an adult with an advanced solid tumor such as melanoma, head and neck, liver or kidney cancer.

This chain links TRBV5-6 with TRBJ2-4; tentative D call: TRBD1 (5 bases). This CDR3 is 16 amino acids long. The germline V and J ends were trimmed by 0 bases and 3 bases, with 13 bases remaining between them. Germline V gene sequence: CDR1 SGHDT, CDR2 YYEEEE. Here the CDR3 reads CASSLDRGPSKNIQYF. Here the CDR3 DNA reads TGTGCCAGCAGCTTGGATAGGGGCCCTAGCAAAAACATTCAGTACTTC.

The CDR3 DNA follows: TGTGCCAGCAGTGACCAGCGTTCCCCCCCCTATGGGCAGTTCTTC. Translation gives CASSDQRSPPYGQFF. This chain uses TRBV6-4 with TRBJ2-1, with no clear D. The CDR3 runs 15 residues. Looked up from germline, CDR1 is MRHNA and CDR2 is SNTAGT. The V gene lost 2 bases and the J gene lost 12 bases, with 20 bases spanning the gap.

The chain is built from TRBV13 and TRBJ1-3; 8 bases map to TRBD1. The germline CDR1 and CDR2 sequences are PRHDT and FYEKMQ (reference sequence). The CDR3 has 15 residues. With 5 bases clipped from V and 3 bases from J, the junction kept 6 bases outside the gene matches. The CDR3 nucleotides are TGTGCCAGCAGCGCTAGACAGGGGTTTGGAAACACCATATATTTT. Its translation: CASSARQGFGNTIYF. Based on the CDR3 plus reference TRBV13 and TRBJ1-3, the full variable domain is AAGVIQSPRHLIKEKRETATLKCYPIPRHDTVYWYQQGPGQDPQFLISFYEKMQSDKGSIPDRFSAQQFSDYHSELNMSSLELGDSALYFCASSARQGFGNTIYFGEGSWLTVV.

The rearrangement links TRBV2 to TRBJ1-2; D gene ambiguous. Trimming pared 1 base from V and 0 bases from J, leaving 9 bases between. The CDR3 runs to 15 residues. Germline CDR1 is SNHLY and CDR2 is FYNNEI. The CDR3 is CASSEGQRANYGYTF. The CDR3 DNA reads as TGTGCCAGCAGTGAAGGCCAACGAGCTAACTATGGCTACACCTTC.

The V call is TRBV28, the J call TRBJ1-5; 9 nucleotides line up with TRBD1. The CDR3 consists of 13 residues. V shed 7 bases, J shed 10 bases, and the junction held 8 bases outside the gene matches. Germline CDR1 is MDHEN and CDR2 is SYDVKM. CDR3 sequence reads: CASTYRGRHPQHF. The CDR3, as DNA: TGTGCCAGCACTTACAGGGGGCGTCATCCCCAGCATTTT. Full variable domain (outside the CDR3, taken from reference TRBV28 and TRBJ1-5): DVKVTQSSRYLVKRTGEKVFLECVQDMDHENMFWYRQDPGLGLRLIYFSYDVKMKEKGDIPEGYSVSREKKERFSLILESASTNQTSMYLCASTYRGRHPQHFGDGTRLSIL.